This note documents a single T cell receptor beta chain sequence. What it recognizes is unknown. This sample was taken from a study of cytomegalovirus exposure and HLA in healthy donors. Overall study results and limits: Most observed TCR sequences were rare, whereas some public TCRs were detected in many donors.

Trimming cost V 2 bases and J 4 bases; bases outside gene matches: 3. The CDR3 sequence is 13 residues long. Germline CDR1 reads GTSNPN; CDR2 reads SVGIG (reference sequence). Vbeta (60) and Jbeta (13) primers were used in the PCR. TCRdb's copy holds only in-frame clones and misses some; the assay was immunoSEQ multiplex PCR. The sample has 35,000 to 50,000 clones; more than 45% are singletons. This sequence joins TRBV30 and TRBJ2-5, with 8 bases identical to TRBD2. Sequenced input: PBMCs. The clonotype was recovered from a man between 60 and 70 years old in good health and CMV-seronegative. DNA of the CDR3: TGTGCCTGGAGTAGTAGCGGGACAGAGACCCAGTACTTC. Amino acids: CAWSSSGTETQYF.